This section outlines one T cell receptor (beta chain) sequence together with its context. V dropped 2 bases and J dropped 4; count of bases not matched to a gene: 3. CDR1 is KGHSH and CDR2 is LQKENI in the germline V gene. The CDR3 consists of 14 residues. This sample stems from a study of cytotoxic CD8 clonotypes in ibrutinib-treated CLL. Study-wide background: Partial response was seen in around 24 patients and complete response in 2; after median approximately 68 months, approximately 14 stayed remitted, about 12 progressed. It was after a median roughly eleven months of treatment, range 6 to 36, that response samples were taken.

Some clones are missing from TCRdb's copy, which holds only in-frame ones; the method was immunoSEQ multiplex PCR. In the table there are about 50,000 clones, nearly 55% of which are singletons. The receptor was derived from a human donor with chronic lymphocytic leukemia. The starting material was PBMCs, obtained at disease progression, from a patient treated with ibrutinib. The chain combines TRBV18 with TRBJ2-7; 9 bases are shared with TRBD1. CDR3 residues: CASSPRQGGYEQYF. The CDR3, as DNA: TGTGCCAGCTCACCAAGACAGGGGGGGTACGAGCAGTACTTC.